A single sample gave rise to the 14 T cell receptor beta chains below, sequenced in a study of Tregs in tolerant kidney transplant recipients (dated by TCRdb to 2018 to 2020). Their antigen targets remain unknown. The method behind the library was the immunoSEQ multiplex PCR assay. The immuneACCESS repertoire file appears here via TCRdb, limited to in-frame rearrangements. These files lack a portion of the clones; in checked studies, under half of the deficit traces to unresolved V genes, and the cause of the others is not known. The sample table contains 4,000 to 5,500 clones; only one count was recorded for about 39% of them. Of the sample, over 5.5% falls within the top ten clones. The source material was CD8+ T cells from blood cultured with allogeneic cells. These receptors were taken from a human donor in good health.

This clone was detected only a few times. The rearrangement uses TRBV11-2 and TRBJ2-3; D unresolved. CDR3 size: 13 residues. V gave up 0 bases and J gave up 4 bases, with 5 bases separating them. The germline CDR1 and CDR2 sequences are SGHAT and FQNNGV. The CDR3 loop is CASSLDIPDTQYF. CDR3 in DNA: TGTGCCAGCAGCTTAGATATCCCAGATACGCAGTATTTT. Looking up the rest from reference TRBV11-2 and TRBJ2-3 gives the full variable domain: EAGVAQSPRYKIIEKRQSVAFWCNPISGHATLYWYQQILGQGPKLLIQFQNNGVVDDSQLPKDRFSAERLKGVDSTLKIQPAKLEDSAVYLCASSLDIPDTQYFGPGTRLTVL.

The genes are TRBV11-2 and TRBJ2-5; D is unclear. Germline CDR1 reads SGHAT; CDR2 reads FQNNGV. V lost 3 bases and J lost 5, with 10 bases in between. This CDR3 region has 13 residues. CDR3 coding DNA: TGTGCCAGCAGCTTGGGTCTAGGGGAGACCCAGTACTTC. Residues: CASSLGLGETQYF.

This clone was observed a few times. This chain connects TRBV4-3 to TRBJ2-7; 13 bases are shared with TRBD2. J was trimmed by 3 bases and V by 5 bases; bases with no gene match: 4. CDR3 length equals 15 residues. Germline CDR1 LGHNA, CDR2 YSLEER. CDR3 loop: CASSRGTSGIYEQYF. The DNA of the CDR3 is TGCGCCAGCAGCAGAGGGACTAGCGGGATCTACGAGCAGTACTTC.

CDR3 bases: TGTGCCAGCAGCTTAGTCGGACTAACAGGGTTTGGGGGGTACGAGCAGTACTTC. Translation gives CASSLVGLTGFGGYEQYF. The chain uses TRBV7-2 and TRBJ2-7; D could derive from TRBD1 or TRBD2 (6 bases each). Germline CDR1 is SGHTA and CDR2 is FQGNSA. The CDR3 runs 18 residues. V lost 1 base and J lost 4, with 23 bases in between.

This sequence joins TRBV7-6 and TRBJ2-7; 7 positions match TRBD2. The germline CDR1 and CDR2 sequences are SGHVS and FNYEAQ. The CDR3 length is 15 residues. Trimming took 4 bases from V and 2 from J; bases not matched to a gene: 8. CDR3 residues: CASSWGTKGTYEQYF. CDR3 DNA sequence: TGTGCCAGCAGCTGGGGGACTAAGGGGACCTACGAGCAGTACTTC.

This chain uses TRBV7-8 with TRBJ2-7; D gene ambiguous. This CDR3 is built from 13 residues. Germline loops: CDR1 SGHVS, CDR2 FQNEAQ. The V gene lost 0 bases and the J gene lost 2 bases, with 5 bases spanning the gap. In nucleotides, the CDR3 is TGTGCCAGCAGCTTAGCGATAGCCTACGAGCAGTACTTC. As protein: CASSLAIAYEQYF.

The chain carries TRBV6-6 and TRBJ2-5, with 7 bases that match TRBD1. The V and J ends lost 6 bases and 4 bases, in that order; junction bases with no gene match: 11. Per germline, CDR1 MNHNY and CDR2 SVGAGI (reference sequence). The CDR3 covers 15 residues. The CDR3 nucleotides read TGTGCCAGCAGCCGACCCCCAGACAGGGCAGAGACCCAGTACTTC. It is translated as CASSRPPDRAETQYF.

This clone ranks as medium-sized. V gene TRBV5-4 combines with J gene TRBJ1-1; a possible D gene is TRBD1 (5 bases). The germline CDR1 and CDR2 sequences are SGHNT and YYREEE (reference sequence). This CDR3 has 13 residues. Deletions cut 2 bases from V and 6 bases from J, with 11 bases between. The CDR3 sequence is CASSFHQGPEAFF. The CDR3 DNA reads as TGTGCCAGCAGCTTTCACCAGGGCCCTGAAGCTTTCTTT.

This clone was picked up a small number of times. The V and J genes are TRBV11-3 and TRBJ2-1; TRBD1 aligns across 7 bases. The germline gives CDR1 SGHNT, CDR2 YENEEA. J gave up 0 bases and V 4 bases, and 3 bases lay outside the gene matches. The CDR3 runs 15 residues. The CDR3 DNA follows: TGTGCCAGCAGCTCGACAGGGATCTCCTACAATGAGCAGTTCTTC. It is translated as CASSSTGISYNEQFF.

This clone rates as medium-sized. This chain uses TRBV6-5 with TRBJ2-5; 8 nucleotides agree with TRBD2. Germline CDR1 MNHEY, CDR2 SVGAGI. Trimming removed 8 bases from V and 2 bases from J; junction bases left unmatched: 10. CDR3 length equals 15 residues. Here the CDR3 reads CASGRGLAVQETQYF. CDR3 DNA: TGTGCCAGCGGTCGTGGACTAGCAGTACAAGAGACCCAGTACTTC.

The chain employs TRBV7-6 and TRBJ2-1; D gene uncertain. Germline loops: CDR1 SGHVS, CDR2 FNYEAQ. The CDR3 covers 14 residues. Trimming left V 1 base short and J 3 bases short, with 7 bases between. The CDR3 is CASSLVLDYNEQFF. CDR3 bases: TGTGCCAGCAGCTTAGTATTGGACTACAATGAGCAGTTCTTC.

Sample share makes this clone large. The chain combines TRBV7-9 with TRBJ1-1; no reliable D call. Germline CDR1 and CDR2: SEHNR and FQNEAQ (reference sequence). The CDR3 extends over 13 amino acids. Trimming stripped 5 bases from V and 4 bases from J, with 11 bases between. The CDR3 DNA reads as TGTGCCAGCAGCACCGGACGAGGCACTGAAGCTTTCTTT. Encoded protein: CASSTGRGTEAFF.

The rearrangement uses TRBV28 and TRBJ1-2; D remains unclear. V shed 4 bases and J shed 4 bases, with 13 bases lying between them. Germline CDR1 MDHEN, CDR2 SYDVKM. CDR3 length: 14 residues. CDR3 sequence reads: CASSSLQTSYGYTF. CDR3 bases: TGTGCCAGCAGTTCACTACAGACCTCCTATGGCTACACCTTC.

The chain recombines TRBV11-3 with TRBJ2-7; 7 nucleotides agree with TRBD2. The junction had 8 bases not matched to a gene; V was cut back by 4 bases and J by 2 bases. Germline CDR1 is SGHNT and CDR2 is YENEEA. The CDR3 spans 15 residues. The CDR3 here is CASSWGTKGTYEQYF. Here the CDR3 DNA reads TGTGCCAGCAGCTGGGGGACTAAGGGGACCTACGAGCAGTACTTC.